Included here is one TCR beta chain sequence, with context. Its antigen is unidentified. The CDR3 has 13 amino acids. Trimming removed 3 bases from V and 4 bases from J, with 9 bases in between. Germline assignment: CDR1 LNHDA and CDR2 SQIVND (reference sequence). This record belongs to a study of graft-versus-host responses after intestinal transplantation. The graft tissue was processed, and this released both intraepithelial and lamina propria lymphocytes. Sequenced by immunoSEQ multiplex PCR; TCRdb stores in-frame clones only, minus some. The data show a few thousand clones, with 72% seen just once and roughly 10% held by the top ten. Findings and caveats of the study: High graft-versus-host to host-versus-graft clonal ratios were seen in allografts of patients with graft-donor T cell macrochimerism.

This clonotype originated in a human patient who received an intestinal transplant, so some T cells may come from the graft donor. This chain links TRBV19 with TRBJ1-2; D is unclear. The sample was ileum tissue, taken around 1,000 days after intestinal transplantation. The CDR3 coding sequence is TGTGCCAGTAGTATCTCCCAGATCTATGGCTACACCTTC. It specifies CASSISQIYGYTF.